The sequence of this T cell receptor (beta chain) was determined in a study of spatial heterogeneity in lung cancer. Across the whole study: Combinations of a unique TCR and a UMI were tallied in raw reads, and on average each appeared more than ten times.

Individually, TCR cDNA molecules were each labelled with a unique molecular identifier. TCRdb called the 5' RACE reads again in MiXCR, with one record for every CDR3 protein. The profile covers about 92,000 distinct CDR3 sequences, with approximately 12% appearing a single time and under 50% taken by the ten largest. Documented time point: sample taken at primary tumor resection. The donors, around 72 patients with untreated early-stage non-small cell lung cancer, provided the samples. The sequenced material consisted of unsorted whole RNA from tumor, nontumor lung or frozen PBMC. This clonotype has ten or more counts. This sequence was found in a male donor with early-stage non-small cell lung cancer. The source material was PBMCs, sampled at surgery.

The CDR3 is CATSRDWASGATDTQYF. The CDR3 nucleotides read TGTGCCACCAGCAGAGATTGGGCTAGCGGGGCTACAGATACGCAGTATTTT. The chain links TRBV15 to TRBJ2-3; 9 bases match TRBD2. CDR3 size: 17 residues. CDR1 is LNHNV and CDR2 is YYDKDF in the germline V gene (reference sequence). The junction had 7 bases not matched to a gene; V was cut back by 0 bases and J by 3 bases.